The 3 T cell receptor beta chains below come from one sample, sequenced in a study of T cell responses to AZD1222 COVID-19 vaccine. This table comes from immunoSEQ multiplex PCR, and its TCRdb copy is limited to in-frame clones, with some not included. The sample records approximately 150,000 clones, around 90% being singletons. The source was peripheral blood, collected 28 days after the second AZD1222 dose. These receptors all come from an adult who received the AZD1222 COVID-19 vaccine.

The chain combines TRBV6-6 with TRBJ2-1; possible D gene TRBD2, 5 bases. Germline V CDR1 and CDR2: MNHNY, SVGAGI (reference sequence). This CDR3 spans 12 amino acids. V was shortened by 2 bases and J by 12 bases, with 11 bases between the two germline ends. CDR3 nucleotide sequence: TGTGCCAGCAGTTACGAACTAGTTCGGCAGTTCTTC. It specifies CASSYELVRQFF.

The CDR3 protein is CASSMGGHSPGYTF. The CDR3 DNA follows: TGTGCCAGTAGTATGGGGGGACACAGCCCCGGCTACACCTTC. V gene TRBV19 combines with J gene TRBJ1-2, with a tentative D call TRBD1 (6 bases). V lost 3 bases and J 8 bases, leaving 16 bases between the germline ends. Germline CDR1 is LNHDA and CDR2 is SQIVND (reference sequence). This CDR3 is 14 amino acids long.

The J gene is TRBJ2-1, the V gene TRBV7-2; tentative D call: TRBD1 (5 bases). CDR1 is SGHTA, CDR2 FQGNSA, per germline. V was shortened by 2 bases and J by 6 bases, with 8 bases between the two germline ends. This CDR3 has 13 amino acids. The CDR3 region has the DNA TGTGCCAGCAGCTTAACAGGTCTCAATGAGCAGTTCTTC. Translation gives CASSLTGLNEQFF. The full variable domain, rest sourced from reference TRBV7-2 and TRBJ2-1, is GAGVSQSPSNKVTEKGKDVELRCDPISGHTALYWYRQSLGQGLEFLIYFQGNSAPDKSGLPSDRFSAERTGGSVSTLTIQRTQQEDSAVYLCASSLTGLNEQFFGPGTRLTVL.